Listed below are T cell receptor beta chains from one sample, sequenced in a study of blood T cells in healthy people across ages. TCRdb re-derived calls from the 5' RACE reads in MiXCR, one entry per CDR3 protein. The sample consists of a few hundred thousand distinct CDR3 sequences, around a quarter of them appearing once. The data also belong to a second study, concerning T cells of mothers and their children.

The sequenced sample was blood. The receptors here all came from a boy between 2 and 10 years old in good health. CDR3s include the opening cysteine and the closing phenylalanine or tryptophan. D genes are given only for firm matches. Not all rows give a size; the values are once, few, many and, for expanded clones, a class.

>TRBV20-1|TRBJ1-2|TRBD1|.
CSAREEPTGVNYGYTF
TGCAGTGCTAGAGAAGAGCCGACAGGGGTTAACTATGGCTACACCTTC
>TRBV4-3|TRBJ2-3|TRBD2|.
CASSQGSGAGGTDTQYF
TGCGCCAGCAGCCAAGGTTCGGGGGCGGGAGGGACAGATACGCAGTATTTT
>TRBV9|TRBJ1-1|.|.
CASSPSSGRTGNTEAFF
TGTGCCAGCAGCCCCAGTAGTGGCCGGACGGGAAACACTGAAGCTTTCTTT
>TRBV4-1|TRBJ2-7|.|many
CASSLSEFGAYEQYF
TGCGCCAGCAGCCTCTCGGAGTTTGGGGCTTACGAGCAGTACTTC
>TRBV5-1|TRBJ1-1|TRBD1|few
CASSLGQGAYTEAFF
TGCGCCAGCAGCTTGGGACAGGGGGCATACACTGAAGCTTTCTTT
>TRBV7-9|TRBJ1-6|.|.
CASSLAGPDGSPLHF
TGTGCCAGCAGCTTAGCTGGGCCAGACGGGTCACCCCTCCACTTT
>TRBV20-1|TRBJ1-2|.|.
CSARAAGDYGYTF
TGCAGTGCTAGAGCTGCAGGGGACTATGGCTACACCTTC
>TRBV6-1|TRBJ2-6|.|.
CASSAGLSGANVLTF
TGTGCCAGCAGCGCGGGGCTCTCTGGGGCCAACGTCCTGACTTTC
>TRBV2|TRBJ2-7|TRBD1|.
CASRASTGGVSYEQYF
TGTGCCAGCAGGGCCTCCACAGGGGGCGTTTCCTACGAGCAGTACTTC
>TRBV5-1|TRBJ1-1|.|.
CASSLVGLGGTEAFF
TGCGCCAGCAGCTTGGTCGGGCTGGGGGGCACTGAAGCTTTCTTT
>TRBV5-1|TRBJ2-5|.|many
CASSLGASQETQYF
TGCGCCAGCAGCTTGGGGGCCAGCCAAGAGACCCAGTACTTC
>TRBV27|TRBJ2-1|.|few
CASSISDFHNEQFF
TGTGCCAGCAGCATCTCGGACTTCCACAATGAGCAGTTCTTC
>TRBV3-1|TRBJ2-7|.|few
CASSQGPSETYEQYF
TGTGCCAGCAGCCAAGGTCCTAGCGAAACCTACGAGCAGTACTTC
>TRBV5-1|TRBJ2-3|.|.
CASTEEWRITDTQYF
TGCGCCAGCACGGAGGAGTGGCGAATCACAGATACGCAGTATTTT
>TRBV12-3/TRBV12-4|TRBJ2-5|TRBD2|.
CASSGLAEGDGETQYF
TGTGCCAGCAGTGGGCTAGCGGAGGGTGATGGAGAGACCCAGTACTTC
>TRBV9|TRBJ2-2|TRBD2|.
CASSPRLAGGFGELFF
TGTGCCAGCAGCCCGCGACTAGCGGGGGGGTTCGGGGAGCTGTTTTTT
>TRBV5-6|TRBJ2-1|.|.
CASSLEGRVWVSYNEQFF
TGTGCCAGCAGCTTGGAGGGCCGGGTTTGGGTATCCTACAATGAGCAGTTCTTC
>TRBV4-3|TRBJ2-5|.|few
CASSQRGQETQYF
TGCGCCAGCAGCCAGCGGGGTCAAGAGACCCAGTACTTC
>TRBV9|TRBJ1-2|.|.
CASSVEENYGYTF
TGTGCCAGCAGCGTTGAGGAGAACTATGGCTACACCTTC
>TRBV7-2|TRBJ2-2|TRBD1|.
CASSQDRGATGELFF
TGTGCCAGCAGCCAAGACAGGGGGGCCACCGGGGAGCTGTTTTTT
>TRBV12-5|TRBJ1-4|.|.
CASGLTGLLTNEKLFF
TGTGCTAGTGGTTTGACAGGGCTCCTAACTAATGAAAAACTGTTTTTT
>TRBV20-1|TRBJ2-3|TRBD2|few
CSAILLRRGSTDTQYF
TGCAGTGCTATCCTCCTACGGCGGGGGAGCACAGATACGCAGTATTTT
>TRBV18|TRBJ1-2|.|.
CASSPPPRGNYGYTF
TGTGCCAGCTCACCACCGCCAAGGGGAAACTATGGCTACACCTTC
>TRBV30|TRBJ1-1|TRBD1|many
CAWSVWGTGYMNTEAFF
TGTGCCTGGAGTGTGTGGGGGACAGGGTACATGAACACTGAAGCTTTCTTT
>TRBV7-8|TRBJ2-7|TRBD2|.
CASGALAGSYEQYF
TGTGCCTCGGGGGCACTAGCGGGCTCCTACGAGCAGTACTTC
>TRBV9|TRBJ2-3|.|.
CASSVQGSPDTQYF
TGTGCCAGCAGCGTACAAGGGTCCCCAGATACGCAGTATTTT